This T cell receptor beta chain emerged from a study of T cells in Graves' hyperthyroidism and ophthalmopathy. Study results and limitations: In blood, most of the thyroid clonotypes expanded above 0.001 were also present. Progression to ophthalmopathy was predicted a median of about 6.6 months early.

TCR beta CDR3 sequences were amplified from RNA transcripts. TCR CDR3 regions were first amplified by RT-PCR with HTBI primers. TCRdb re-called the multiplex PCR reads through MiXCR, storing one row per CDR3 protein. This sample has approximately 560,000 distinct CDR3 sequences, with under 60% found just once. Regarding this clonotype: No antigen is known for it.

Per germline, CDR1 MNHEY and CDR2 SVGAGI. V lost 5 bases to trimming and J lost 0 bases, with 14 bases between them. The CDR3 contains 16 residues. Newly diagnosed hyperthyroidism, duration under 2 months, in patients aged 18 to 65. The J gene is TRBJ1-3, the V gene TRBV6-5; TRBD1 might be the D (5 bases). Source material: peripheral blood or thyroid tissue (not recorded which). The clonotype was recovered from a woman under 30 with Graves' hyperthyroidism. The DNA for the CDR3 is TGTGCCAGCAGTGGGTTGGGGCCGCGCTCTGGAAACACCATATATTTT. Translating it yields CASSGLGPRSGNTIYF.